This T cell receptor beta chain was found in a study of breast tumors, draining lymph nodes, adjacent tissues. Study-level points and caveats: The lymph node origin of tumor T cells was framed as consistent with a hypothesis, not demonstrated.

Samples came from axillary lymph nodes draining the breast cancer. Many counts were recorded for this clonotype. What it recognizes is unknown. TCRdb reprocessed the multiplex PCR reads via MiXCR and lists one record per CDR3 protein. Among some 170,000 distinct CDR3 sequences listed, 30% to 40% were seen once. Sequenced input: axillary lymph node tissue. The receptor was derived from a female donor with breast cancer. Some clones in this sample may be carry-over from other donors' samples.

CDR3 region: CASSLGLAGEGDTQYF. DNA for the CDR3: TGTGCCAGCAGCTTAGGACTAGCGGGGGAGGGAGATACGCAGTATTTT. The V and J genes are TRBV11-3 and TRBJ2-3, with 12 nucleotides matching TRBD2. The CDR3 is 16 amino acids. The V segment lost 1 base and the J segment 5 bases; nucleotides outside the gene matches: 4. The germline V gene encodes CDR1 SGHNT and CDR2 YENEEA. Supplemented by reference TRBV11-3 and TRBJ2-3, the full variable domain reads EAGVVQSPRYKIIEKKQPVAFWCNPISGHNTLYWYLQNLGQGPELLIRYENEEAVDDSQLPKDRFSAERLKGVDSTLKIQPAELGDSAVYLCASSLGLAGEGDTQYFGPGTRLTVL.